A selection of T cell receptor beta chains follows, all from one sample in a study of blood T cell repertoires in COVID-19. Here immunoSEQ multiplex PCR was the method, and the copy in TCRdb shows in-frame clones only, minus some. The sample has some 240,000 clones; roughly 87% are singletons. The specimen was peripheral blood. Receptors originate from a woman aged 40-49 years who had recovered from COVID-19. CDR3s leave out the opening cysteine and the closing phenylalanine or tryptophan. D genes are given only for firm matches.

v_call: TRBV27
j_call: TRBJ2-2
d_call: NA
cdr3_aa: ASSLMAGPTGELF

v_call: TRBV2
j_call: TRBJ2-3
d_call: TRBD2
cdr3_aa: ASTDPLSGRASDTQY

v_call: TRBV27
j_call: TRBJ2-1
d_call: TRBD1
cdr3_aa: ASSLLGQVGYNEQF

v_call: TRBV11-2
j_call: TRBJ2-5
d_call: TRBD1
cdr3_aa: ASSMAGGLGQETQY

v_call: TRBV30
j_call: TRBJ1-1
d_call: NA
cdr3_aa: AWATQGGTEAF

v_call: TRBV28
j_call: TRBJ1-5
d_call: TRBD1
cdr3_aa: ASSFLRTGAGPQH

v_call: TRBV2
j_call: TRBJ2-4
d_call: NA
cdr3_aa: ASRAGANIQY

v_call: TRBV5-4
j_call: TRBJ2-7
d_call: NA
cdr3_aa: ASSLEGEGLYEQY

v_call: TRBV9
j_call: TRBJ2-1
d_call: TRBD2
cdr3_aa: ASSVAPAGEREQF

v_call: TRBV27
j_call: TRBJ2-3
d_call: TRBD2
cdr3_aa: ASSSQWTSGRGDTQY

v_call: TRBV7-9
j_call: TRBJ2-3
d_call: NA
cdr3_aa: ASSFRLPPSDTQY

v_call: TRBV27
j_call: TRBJ1-5
d_call: NA
cdr3_aa: ASRPGIYSNQPQH

v_call: TRBV19
j_call: TRBJ1-6
d_call: NA
cdr3_aa: ASSIANSPLH

v_call: TRBV30
j_call: TRBJ1-4
d_call: NA
cdr3_aa: AWRRGNEKLF

v_call: TRBV6-5
j_call: TRBJ1-6
d_call: NA
cdr3_aa: ASSSWGGNSPLH

v_call: TRBV5-4
j_call: TRBJ1-4
d_call: NA
cdr3_aa: ASSLRGREKLF

v_call: TRBV6-5
j_call: TRBJ1-1
d_call: NA
cdr3_aa: ASSSQPGGTEAF

v_call: TRBV5-1
j_call: TRBJ1-1
d_call: TRBD1
cdr3_aa: ATGSGQGENTEAF

v_call: TRBV10-2
j_call: TRBJ2-7
d_call: NA
cdr3_aa: ASSDRSKSYEQY

v_call: TRBV2
j_call: TRBJ1-2
d_call: NA
cdr3_aa: ASSADGVDGYT

v_call: TRBV18
j_call: TRBJ2-3
d_call: NA
cdr3_aa: ASSPTPVGADTQY

v_call: TRBV10-3
j_call: TRBJ1-2
d_call: NA
cdr3_aa: AISESVGNPPRDGYT

v_call: TRBV28
j_call: TRBJ2-1
d_call: TRBD2
cdr3_aa: ASLTPAAGVAYNEQF

v_call: TRBV28
j_call: TRBJ2-6
d_call: NA
cdr3_aa: ASSRLAVSGANVLT

v_call: TRBV18
j_call: TRBJ1-4
d_call: TRBD1
cdr3_aa: ASSRDRGVTNEKLF

v_call: TRBV12-3/TRBV12-4
j_call: TRBJ2-1
d_call: NA
cdr3_aa: ASKSGSYNEQF